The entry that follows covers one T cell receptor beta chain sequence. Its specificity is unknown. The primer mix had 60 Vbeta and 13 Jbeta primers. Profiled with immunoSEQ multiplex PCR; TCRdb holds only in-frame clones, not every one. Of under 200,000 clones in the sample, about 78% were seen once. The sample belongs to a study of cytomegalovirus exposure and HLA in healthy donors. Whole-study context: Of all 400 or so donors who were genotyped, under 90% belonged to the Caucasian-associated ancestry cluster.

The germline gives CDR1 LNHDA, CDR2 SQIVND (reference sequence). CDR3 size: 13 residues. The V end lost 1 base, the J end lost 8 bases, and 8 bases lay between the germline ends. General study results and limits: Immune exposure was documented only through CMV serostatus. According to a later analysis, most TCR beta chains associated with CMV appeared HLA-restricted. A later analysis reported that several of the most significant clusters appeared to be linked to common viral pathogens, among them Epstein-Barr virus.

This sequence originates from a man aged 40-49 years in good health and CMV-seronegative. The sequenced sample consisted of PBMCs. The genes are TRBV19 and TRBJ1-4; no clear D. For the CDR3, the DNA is TGTGCCAGTAGTATAGGGACTTACGAAAAACTGTTTTTT. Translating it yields CASSIGTYEKLFF.